What follows are 18 T cell receptor beta chains derived from one specimen sequenced in a study of response to subunit inactivated influenza vaccine. TCRdb itself ran the RT-PCR reads through MiXCR, one entry per CDR3 protein. The profile shows about 700,000 distinct CDR3 sequences, approximately 14% of them singletons. This specimen was PBMCs from blood, taken roughly 15 days before vaccination. These receptors were taken from a man between 50 and 59 years old who received an inactivated influenza vaccine.

The CDR3 DNA is TGTGCCAGCAGCTTGGTCTCAGGAATCCCCTGGGGTACGCAGTATTTT. This sequence encodes CASSLVSGIPWGTQYF. The chain is built from TRBV5-6 and TRBJ2-3; D not certain. The CDR3 has 16 residues. The V gene lost 0 bases and the J gene lost 8 bases, with 19 bases spanning the gap. Germline CDR1 and CDR2: SGHDT and YYEEEE.

This clonotype was seen a handful of times. The V call is TRBV7-9, the J call TRBJ1-1; no definite D call. Deletions cut 6 bases from V and 3 bases from J, with 8 bases between. The CDR3 totals 12 residues. Per germline, CDR1 SEHNR and CDR2 FQNEAQ (reference sequence). The CDR3, as DNA: TGTGCCAGCAGGAGAAGGGACACTGAAGCTTTCTTT. Its protein is CASRRRDTEAFF.

The chain links TRBV29-1 to TRBJ2-1; perhaps D is TRBD1 or TRBD2 (6 bases each). The germline CDR1 and CDR2 sequences are SQVTM and ANQGSEA. The CDR3 length is 13 residues. V shed 5 bases and J shed 9 bases, with 17 bases lying between them. The CDR3 DNA reads as TGCAGCGTTCTTTCGTTGGGGGGCATTGAGCAGTTCTTC. Its protein is CSVLSLGGIEQFF.

The table lists this clonotype with many counts. This chain uses TRBV18 with TRBJ2-1, with a possible D match to TRBD2 (5 bases). V was pared by 4 bases and J by 7 bases, with 23 bases between. The CDR3 is 17 amino acids. CDR1 is KGHSH and CDR2 is LQKENI in the germline V gene. For the CDR3, the DNA is TGTGCCAGCTCACATATGTCACTAGTCCTAGAGGCTAATGAGCAGTTCTTC. Its translation is CASSHMSLVLEANEQFF.

DNA of the CDR3: TGCAGCGTCCCCCAGCGGGGGGGTTATGAGCAGTTCTTC. Translation: CSVPQRGGYEQFF. The V gene is TRBV29-1, the J gene TRBJ2-1; 10 nucleotides match TRBD2. Losses at the gene ends were 6 bases for V and 8 bases for J; bases not matched to a gene: 7. Germline CDR1 and CDR2: SQVTM and ANQGSEA. The CDR3 length is 13 residues.

This clonotype was counted a few times. This chain uses TRBV7-9 with TRBJ2-7, with 7 positions matching TRBD1. Unmatched junction bases numbered 13, after V lost 4 bases and J lost 7 bases. CDR1 is SEHNR and CDR2 is FQNEAQ in the germline V gene (reference sequence). The CDR3 is 15 residues long. The CDR3 bases are TGTGCCAGCAGCTCCTCGGGACAGAGATTACGGGAGCAGTACTTC. Its protein is CASSSSGQRLREQYF.

This clonotype was detected a few times. The chain couples TRBV4-2 to TRBJ2-7; 11 bases are shared with TRBD2. CDR1 LGHNA and CDR2 YNFKEQ come from the germline V gene. CDR3 length: 16 residues. V was clipped by 0 bases and J by 3 bases; unmatched bases: 4. The CDR3 nucleotides read TGTGCCAGCAGCCAAGAGATCACTAGCGGGGGCTACGAGCAGTACTTC. This encodes CASSQEITSGGYEQYF.

This clonotype occurred a few times. V usage is TRBV6-2 or TRBV6-3 and J usage is TRBJ2-3; D is possibly TRBD1 or TRBD2 (6 bases each). The CDR3 runs to 12 residues. V was clipped by 5 bases and J by 7 bases, with 10 bases between them. Germline V gene sequence: CDR1 MNHEY, CDR2 SVGEGT. The CDR3 loop reads CASSEGGYTQYF. In nucleotides, the CDR3 is TGTGCCAGCAGTGAGGGGGGATATACGCAGTATTTT.

The chain uses TRBV12-3 or TRBV12-4 and TRBJ2-3; D perhaps matches TRBD1 (6 bases). The V and J ends lost 4 bases and 4 bases respectively, with 15 bases between them. This CDR3 contains 15 residues. CDR3 bases: TGTGCCAGCAGTTACGGGCAGGGGCGATCAGATACGCAGTATTTT. Residues: CASSYGQGRSDTQYF.

The chain joins TRBV10-3 to TRBJ2-2, with TRBD2 matching over 11 bases. There are 17 residues in the CDR3. With 6 bases clipped from V and 0 bases from J, the junction kept 6 bases outside the gene matches. Per the germline V gene, CDR1 is ENHRY and CDR2 is SYGVKD. The CDR3 here is CAISILAGGSNTGELFF. The CDR3 DNA reads TGTGCCATCAGCATTCTAGCGGGGGGTTCGAACACCGGGGAGCTGTTTTTT.

CDR3 in amino acids: CSASFAISTQYF. The DNA of the CDR3 is TGCAGTGCTAGTTTTGCGATATCGACCCAGTACTTC. The rearrangement joins TRBV20-1 to TRBJ2-5; no reliable D call. CDR1 and CDR2 (germline): DFQATT, SNEGSKA (reference sequence). Trimming took off 3 bases at V and 7 bases at J, with 12 bases between the two ends. The CDR3 consists of 12 residues.

This clonotype was recorded at least ten times. The chain joins TRBV6-5 to TRBJ2-7, with 12 bases identical to TRBD2. The germline CDR1 and CDR2 sequences are MNHEY and SVGAGI. CDR3 length equals 14 residues. V trimming: 4 bases; J trimming: 4 bases; junction bases outside the gene matches: 2. The CDR3 reads CASSWGTSGYEQYF. The CDR3 region has the DNA TGTGCCAGCAGTTGGGGGACTAGCGGGTACGAGCAGTACTTC.

Worth noting for this clonotype: The germline gene is not matched at one end of the junction; a read error may be the cause. The chain is built from TRBV20-1 and TRBJ2-1; D tentatively fits TRBD1 or TRBD2 (5 bases each). This CDR3 has 12 amino acids. Germline assignment: CDR1 DFQATT and CDR2 SNEGSKA (reference sequence). Here the CDR3 DNA reads TGCAGTGCTAGTTTAGGGGACCGGGGTATAGGGTTC. This codes for CSASLGDRGIGF.

This clonotype was counted only a few times. The chain employs TRBV7-9 and TRBJ2-7, with TRBD1 identical over 7 bases. CDR3 size: 14 residues. Germline CDR1 reads SEHNR; CDR2 reads FQNEAQ (reference sequence). V gave up 5 bases and J gave up 4 bases; unmatched junction bases: 8. The CDR3 DNA reads TGTGCCAGCAGCAGTAGACAGGGCATGTACGAGCAGTACTTC. Its translation is CASSSRQGMYEQYF.

This chain joins TRBV6-2 or TRBV6-3 and TRBJ2-7; D call uncertain. This CDR3 has 12 amino acids. V dropped 8 bases and J dropped 6 bases, with 14 bases sitting between them. Germline CDR1 MNHEY, CDR2 SVGEGT. CDR3 coding DNA: TGTGCCAGCGACCAACCCTCGGCCGAGCAGTACTTC. It encodes CASDQPSAEQYF.

The table lists this clonotype with a few counts. The chain combines TRBV27 with TRBJ1-5; D is perhaps TRBD1 (6 bases). The CDR3 has 14 amino acids. Trimming took 3 bases from V and 5 from J, leaving 11 bases between them. Germline lookup yields CDR1 MNHEY and CDR2 SMNVEV (reference sequence). The DNA of the CDR3 is TGTGCCAGCAGTTTCGGACAGCCATATCAGCCCCAGCATTTT. Its protein product is CASSFGQPYQPQHF.

This chain joins TRBV24-1 and TRBJ1-1, with 8 bases that match TRBD1. The V segment lost 0 bases and the J segment 8 bases; nucleotides outside the gene matches: 1. In germline, CDR1 is KGHDR, CDR2 SFDVKD. The CDR3 spans 13 residues. The CDR3 DNA reads TGTGCCACCAGTGATTTGGGGGACAGGGAAGCTTTCTTT. Encoded protein: CATSDLGDREAFF.

This chain connects TRBV5-1 to TRBJ2-7; 9 positions match TRBD1. Germline CDR1 reads SGHRS; CDR2 reads YFSETQ. The CDR3 is made up of 15 amino acids. V trimming: 3 bases; J trimming: 5 bases; junction bases outside the gene matches: 9. DNA of the CDR3: TGCGCCAGCAGCTCGTTAATCTGGGACAGGGACGAGCAGTACTTC. Residues: CASSSLIWDRDEQYF.